A single sample is the source of the 8 T cell receptor beta chains below, sequenced in a study of T cell repertoires in cytomegalovirus infection. TCRdb used MiXCR to reprocess the reads, holding one entry per CDR3 protein. Of 200,000 to 300,000 distinct CDR3 sequences in the sample, 9% to 15% are singletons; the top ten hold 1.5% to 2%. Sequenced input: PBMCs. These TCRs come from a human donor in good health (CMV status not recorded). Some clones in this sample may be carry-over from other donors' samples.

The table lists this clonotype with a few counts. The chain joins TRBV12-3 or TRBV12-4 to TRBJ1-5, with a weak D call TRBD1 (5 bases). V lost 7 bases and J lost 6, with 19 bases in between. The CDR3 runs 15 residues. This CDR3 reads CASTRQGSRSQPQHF. The CDR3 DNA reads TGTGCCAGCACCCGGCAGGGAAGTAGGAGTCAGCCCCAGCATTTT.

V gene TRBV6-2 or TRBV6-3 combines with J gene TRBJ2-5, with D possibly called TRBD1 or TRBD2 (5 bases each). V was trimmed by 5 bases and J by 2 bases, leaving 15 bases between them. CDR3 length: 15 amino acids. Germline lookup yields CDR1 MNHEY and CDR2 SVGEGT. The CDR3, as DNA: TGTGCCAGCAGTCCCGGGGCGGGCCCTCAAGAGACCCAGTACTTC. Encoded protein: CASSPGAGPQETQYF.

Concerning this clonotype: Because it lacks the conserved phenylalanine or tryptophan at the end, this CDR3 is likely a read error. The chain joins TRBV7-2 to TRBJ2-5, with D unresolved. Trimming removed 5 bases at V and 5 bases at J, with 12 bases between. The CDR3 spans 13 residues. Germline assignment: CDR1 SGHTA and CDR2 FQGNSA. The CDR3 sequence is CASSTRPRETQYL. The CDR3 coding sequence is TGTGCCAGCAGCACCCGTCCGAGGGAGACCCAGTACCTC.

This chain joins TRBV2 and TRBJ1-2; D is undetermined. The V end lost 6 bases, the J end lost 1 base, and 12 bases lay between the germline ends. CDR3 length: 14 residues. Germline CDR1 SNHLY, CDR2 FYNNEI. This CDR3 is CASSVWDVNYGYTF. The CDR3 DNA sequence: TGTGCCAGCAGCGTATGGGATGTTAACTATGGCTACACCTTC.

This chain joins TRBV6-6 and TRBJ1-2; no firm D call. This CDR3 is built from 15 residues. Germline V lookup: CDR1 MNHNY, CDR2 SVGAGI (reference sequence). Trimming shortened V by 2 bases and J by 4 bases, and 14 bases separated the two germline ends. The CDR3 region is CASSYDVKGGYGYTF. The CDR3 DNA reads TGTGCCAGCAGTTACGACGTTAAGGGCGGCTATGGCTACACCTTC.

This clonotype appeared many times. The chain employs TRBV7-2 and TRBJ1-6, with D possibly matching TRBD1 (5 bases). Per germline, CDR1 SGHTA and CDR2 FQGNSA. The CDR3 loop spans 16 amino acids. V lost 1 base, J lost 9 bases, and 16 bases lay in between. The CDR3 coding sequence is TGTGCCAGCAGCTTAGGAGAGGCGGGGGAAGGTTCACCCCTCCACTTT. Amino acids: CASSLGEAGEGSPLHF.

This clonotype has more than one count but fewer than ten. This chain connects TRBV20-1 to TRBJ2-3; TRBD2 matches 8 bases. CDR3 length: 13 amino acids. V trimming: 2 bases; J trimming: 10 bases; junction bases outside the gene matches: 8. Germline V gives CDR1 DFQATT, CDR2 SNEGSKA (reference sequence). DNA for the CDR3: TGCAGTGCTAGACCCGGGGGGGAGATCTCGCAGTATTTT. It yields the protein CSARPGGEISQYF.

This clonotype was counted only a few times. This chain uses TRBV6-1 with TRBJ2-6, with 8 bases matching TRBD1. Germline loops: CDR1 MNHNS, CDR2 SASEGT. V lost 7 bases, J lost 0 bases, and 11 bases stayed unmatched. This CDR3 spans 18 amino acids. The CDR3 reads CASTSPRTGLSGANVLTF. Here the CDR3 DNA reads TGTGCCAGCACTTCTCCGAGGACAGGGCTCTCTGGGGCCAACGTCCTGACTTTC.